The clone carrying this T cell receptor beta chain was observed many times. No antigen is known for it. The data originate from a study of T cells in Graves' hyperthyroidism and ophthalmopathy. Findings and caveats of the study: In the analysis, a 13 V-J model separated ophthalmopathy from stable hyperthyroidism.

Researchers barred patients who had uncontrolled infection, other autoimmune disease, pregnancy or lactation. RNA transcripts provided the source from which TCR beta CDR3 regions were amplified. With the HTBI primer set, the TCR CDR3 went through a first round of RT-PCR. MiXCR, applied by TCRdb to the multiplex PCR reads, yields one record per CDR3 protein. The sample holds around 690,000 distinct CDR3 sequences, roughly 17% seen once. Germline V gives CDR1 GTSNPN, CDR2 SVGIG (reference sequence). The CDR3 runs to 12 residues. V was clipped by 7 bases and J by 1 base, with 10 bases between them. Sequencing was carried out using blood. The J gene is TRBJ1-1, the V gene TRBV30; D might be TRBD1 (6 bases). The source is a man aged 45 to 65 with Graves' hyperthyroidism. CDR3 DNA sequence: TGTGCCTTTGACAGGTGGAACACTGAAGCTTTCTTT. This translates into CAFDRWNTEAFF. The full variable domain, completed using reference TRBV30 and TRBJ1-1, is SQTIHQWPATLVQPVGSPLSLECTVEGTSNPNLYWYRQAAGRGLQLLFYSVGIGQISSEVPQNLSASRPQDRQFILSSKKLLLSDSGFYLCAFDRWNTEAFFGQGTRLTVV.